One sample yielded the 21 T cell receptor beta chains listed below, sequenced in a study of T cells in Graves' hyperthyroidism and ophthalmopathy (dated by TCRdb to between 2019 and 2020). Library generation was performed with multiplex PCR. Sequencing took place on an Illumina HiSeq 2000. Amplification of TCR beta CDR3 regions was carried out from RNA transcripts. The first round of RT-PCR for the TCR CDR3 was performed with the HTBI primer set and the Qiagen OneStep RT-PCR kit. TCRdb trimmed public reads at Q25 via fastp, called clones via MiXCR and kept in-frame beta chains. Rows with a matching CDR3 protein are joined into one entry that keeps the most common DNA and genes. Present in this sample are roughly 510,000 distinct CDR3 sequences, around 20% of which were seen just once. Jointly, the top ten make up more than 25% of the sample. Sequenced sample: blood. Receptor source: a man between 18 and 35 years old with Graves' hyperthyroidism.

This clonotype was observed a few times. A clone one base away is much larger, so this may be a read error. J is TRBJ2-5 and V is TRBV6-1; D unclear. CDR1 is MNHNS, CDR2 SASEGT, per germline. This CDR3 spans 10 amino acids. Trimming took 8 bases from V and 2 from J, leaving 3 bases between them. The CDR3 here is CASAQETQYF. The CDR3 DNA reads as TGTGCCAGCGCGCAAGAGACCCAGTACTTC.

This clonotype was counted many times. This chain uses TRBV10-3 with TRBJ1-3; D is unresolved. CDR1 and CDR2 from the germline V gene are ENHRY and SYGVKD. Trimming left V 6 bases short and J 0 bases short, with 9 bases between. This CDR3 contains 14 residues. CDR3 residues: CAIRTVGSGNTIYF. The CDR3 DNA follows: TGTGCCATCAGGACGGTCGGCTCTGGAAACACCATATATTTT.

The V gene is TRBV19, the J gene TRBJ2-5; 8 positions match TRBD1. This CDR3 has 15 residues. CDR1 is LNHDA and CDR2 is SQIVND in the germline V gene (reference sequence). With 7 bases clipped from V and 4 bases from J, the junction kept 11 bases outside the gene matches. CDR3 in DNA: TGTGCCAGTACTCCAGGGGGCGAGGGAGTAGAGACCCAGTACTTC. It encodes CASTPGGEGVETQYF.

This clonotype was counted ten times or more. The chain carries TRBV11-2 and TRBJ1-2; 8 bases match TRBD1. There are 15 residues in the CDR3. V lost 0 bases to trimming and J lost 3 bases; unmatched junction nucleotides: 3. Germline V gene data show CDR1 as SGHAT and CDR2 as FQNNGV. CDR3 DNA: TGTGCCAGCAGCTTAGACAGGGGGCGCGACTATGGCTACACCTTC. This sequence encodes CASSLDRGRDYGYTF.

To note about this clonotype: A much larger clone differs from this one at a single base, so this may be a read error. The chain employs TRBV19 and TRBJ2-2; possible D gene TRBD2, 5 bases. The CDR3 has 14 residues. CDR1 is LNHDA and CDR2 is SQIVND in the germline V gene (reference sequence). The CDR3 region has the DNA TGTGCCAGTAGTATAGCGGGAAGCGCCGGGGAGCTGTGTTTT. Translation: CASSIAGSAGELCF.

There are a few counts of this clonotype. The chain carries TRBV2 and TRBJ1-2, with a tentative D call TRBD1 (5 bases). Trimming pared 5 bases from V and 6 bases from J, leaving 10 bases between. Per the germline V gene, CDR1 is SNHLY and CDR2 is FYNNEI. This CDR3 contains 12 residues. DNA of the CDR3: TGTGCCAGCAGTCGGGACCCGAATGGCTACACCTTC. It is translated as CASSRDPNGYTF. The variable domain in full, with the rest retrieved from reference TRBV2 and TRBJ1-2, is EPEVTQTPSHQVTQMGQEVILRCVPISNHLYFYWYRQILGQKVEFLVSFYNNEISEKSEIFDDQFSVERPDGSNFTLKIRSTKLEDSAMYFCASSRDPNGYTFGSGTRLTVV.

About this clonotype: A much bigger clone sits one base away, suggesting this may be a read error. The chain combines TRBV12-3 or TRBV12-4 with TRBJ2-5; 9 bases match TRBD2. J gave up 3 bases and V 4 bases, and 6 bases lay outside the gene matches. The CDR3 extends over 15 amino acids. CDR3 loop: CASSSGGRAKETQYF. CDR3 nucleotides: TGTGCCAGCAGTTCTGGCGGGAGGGCCAAAGAGACCCAGTACTTC.

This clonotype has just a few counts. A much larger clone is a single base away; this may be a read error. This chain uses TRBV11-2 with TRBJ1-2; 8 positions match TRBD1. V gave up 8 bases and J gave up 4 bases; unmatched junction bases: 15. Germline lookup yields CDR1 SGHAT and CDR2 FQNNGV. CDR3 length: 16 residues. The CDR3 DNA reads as TGTGCCAGCGGCTCACTAGAGGACAGGGCGTTCTATGGCTACACCTTC. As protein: CASGSLEDRAFYGYTF.

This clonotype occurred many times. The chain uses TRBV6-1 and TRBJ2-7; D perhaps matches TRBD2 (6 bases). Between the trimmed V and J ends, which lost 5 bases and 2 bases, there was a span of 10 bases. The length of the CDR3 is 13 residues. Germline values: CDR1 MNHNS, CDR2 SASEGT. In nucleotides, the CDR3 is TGTGCCAGCAGTCAACCGGGAGCCTACGAGCAGTACTTC. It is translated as CASSQPGAYEQYF.

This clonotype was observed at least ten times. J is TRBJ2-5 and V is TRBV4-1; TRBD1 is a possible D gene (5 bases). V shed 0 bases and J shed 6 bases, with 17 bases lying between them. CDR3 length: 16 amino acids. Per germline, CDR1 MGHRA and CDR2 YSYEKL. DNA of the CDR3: TGCGCCAGCAGCCAAGATAGGGCAGGGATCTCGCAGACCCAGTACTTC. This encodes CASSQDRAGISQTQYF.

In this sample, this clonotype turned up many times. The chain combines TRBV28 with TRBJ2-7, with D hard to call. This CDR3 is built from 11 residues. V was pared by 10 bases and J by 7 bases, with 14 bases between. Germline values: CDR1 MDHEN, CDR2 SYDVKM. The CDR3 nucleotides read TGTGCCACTTCAGGCAGACATGAGCAGTACTTC. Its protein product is CATSGRHEQYF.

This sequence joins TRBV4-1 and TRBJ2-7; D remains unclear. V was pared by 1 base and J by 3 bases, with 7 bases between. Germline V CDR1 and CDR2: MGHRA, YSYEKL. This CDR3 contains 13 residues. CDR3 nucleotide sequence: TGCGCCAGCAGCCAAGGAGGATACTACGAGCAGTACTTC. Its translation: CASSQGGYYEQYF.

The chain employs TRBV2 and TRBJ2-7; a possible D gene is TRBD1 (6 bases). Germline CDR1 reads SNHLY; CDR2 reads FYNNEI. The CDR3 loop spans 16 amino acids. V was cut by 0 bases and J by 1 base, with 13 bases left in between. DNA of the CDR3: TGTGCCAGCAGTGAAGCGCTCTGGACAGCTTCCTACGAGCAGTACTTC. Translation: CASSEALWTASYEQYF.

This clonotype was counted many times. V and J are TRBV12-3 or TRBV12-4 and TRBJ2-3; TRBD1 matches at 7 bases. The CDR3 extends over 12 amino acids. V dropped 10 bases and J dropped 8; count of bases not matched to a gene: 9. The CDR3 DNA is TGTGCCACAGGGGGTCCCTCGGCTACGCAGTATTTT. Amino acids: CATGGPSATQYF.

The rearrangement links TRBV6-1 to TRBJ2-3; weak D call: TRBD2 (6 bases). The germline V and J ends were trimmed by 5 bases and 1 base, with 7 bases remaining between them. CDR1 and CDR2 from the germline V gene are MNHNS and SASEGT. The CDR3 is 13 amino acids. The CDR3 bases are TGTGCCAGCAGTACGGGGGGCACAGATACGCAGTATTTT. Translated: CASSTGGTDTQYF.

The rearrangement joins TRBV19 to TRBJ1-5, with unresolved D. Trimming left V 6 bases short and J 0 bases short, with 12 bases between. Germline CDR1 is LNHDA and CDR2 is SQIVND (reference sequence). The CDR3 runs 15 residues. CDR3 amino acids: CASSPRDHSNQPQHF. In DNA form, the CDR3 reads TGTGCCAGTAGCCCACGGGATCATAGCAATCAGCCCCAGCATTTT. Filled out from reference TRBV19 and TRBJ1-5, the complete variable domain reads DGGITQSPKYLFRKEGQNVTLSCEQNLNHDAMYWYRQDPGQGLRLIYYSQIVNDFQKGDIAEGYSVSREKKESFPLTVTSAQKNPTAFYLCASSPRDHSNQPQHFGDGTRLSIL.

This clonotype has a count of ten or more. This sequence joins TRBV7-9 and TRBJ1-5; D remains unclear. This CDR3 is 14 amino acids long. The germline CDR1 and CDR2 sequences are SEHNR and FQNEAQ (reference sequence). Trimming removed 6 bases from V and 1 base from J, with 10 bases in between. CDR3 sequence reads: CASSSEGSNQPQHF. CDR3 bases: TGTGCCAGCAGTTCTGAGGGAAGCAATCAGCCCCAGCATTTT.

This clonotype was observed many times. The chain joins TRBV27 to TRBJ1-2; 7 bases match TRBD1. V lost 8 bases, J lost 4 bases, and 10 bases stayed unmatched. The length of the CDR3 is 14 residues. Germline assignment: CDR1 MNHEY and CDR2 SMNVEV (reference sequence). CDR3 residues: CASGYRGRGYGYTF. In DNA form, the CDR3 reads TGTGCCAGCGGATACAGGGGCCGGGGCTATGGCTACACCTTC.

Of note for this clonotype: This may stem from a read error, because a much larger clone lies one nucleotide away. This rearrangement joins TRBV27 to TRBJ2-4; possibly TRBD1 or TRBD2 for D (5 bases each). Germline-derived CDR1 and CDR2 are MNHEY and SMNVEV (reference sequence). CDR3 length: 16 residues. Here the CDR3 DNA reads TGTGCCAGCACCACAGGAGATAAGCTAGCCAAAAACATTAAGTACTTC. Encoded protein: CASTTGDKLAKNIKYF.

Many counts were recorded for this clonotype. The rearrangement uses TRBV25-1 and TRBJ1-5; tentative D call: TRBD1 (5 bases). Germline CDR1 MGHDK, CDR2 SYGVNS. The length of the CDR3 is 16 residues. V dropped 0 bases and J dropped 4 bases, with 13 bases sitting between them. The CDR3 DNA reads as TGTGCCAGCAGTGAATATAAAAACAGGAAAAATCAGCCCCAGCATTTT. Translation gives CASSEYKNRKNQPQHF.

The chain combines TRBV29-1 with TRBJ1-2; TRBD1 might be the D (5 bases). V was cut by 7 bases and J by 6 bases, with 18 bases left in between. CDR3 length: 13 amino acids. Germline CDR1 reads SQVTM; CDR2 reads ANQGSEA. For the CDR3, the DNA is TGCAGCGACCGGGACCCAACAAAGAATGGCTACACCTTC. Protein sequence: CSDRDPTKNGYTF.